Detailed here is one TCR beta chain. The sample comes from a study of blood T cell repertoires in COVID-19. Overall study context: The origin of the acute and convalescent COVID-19 samples was the United States, Italy and Spain. PBMCs, B-cell-depleted T cells, or T cells were the source of the cDNA or gDNA that made up the material.

In the original processing: Quantification of nucleated cells was approximated via reference gene primer amplification. Some clones are missing from TCRdb's copy, which holds only in-frame ones; the method was immunoSEQ multiplex PCR. V and J calls and clone size follow that table, whereas D and trimming were derived from the DNA. This table holds 350,000 to 550,000 clones, approximately 92% found once. Germline V lookup: CDR1 MDHEN, CDR2 SYDVKM. The CDR3 runs 14 residues. The V end lost 8 bases, the J end lost 4 bases, and 17 bases lay between the germline ends. The clonotype was recovered from a man younger than 40 who had recovered from COVID-19. Sequenced material: PBMCs or T cells enriched from blood (not recorded which). The chain links TRBV28 to TRBJ2-5, with D tentatively TRBD2 (6 bases). The CDR3 loop reads CASETRLGLETQYF. The CDR3 region has the DNA TGTGCCAGCGAGACCCGACTAGGGTTAGAGACCCAGTACTTC.